Sequencing of this TCR beta chain was carried out in a study of T cell responses to AZD1222 COVID-19 vaccine (dated by TCRdb to the early 2020s). The study in broad terms: AZD1222 recipients whose second dose came at about 4 weeks and those whose second dose came at about 12 weeks were combined into one group, since spike-specific TCR depth and breadth did not differ between the two schedules. A total of under 250 trial participants underwent TCR sequencing, of whom some 200 had received two doses of AZD1222 and around 25 had received two doses of the MenACWY control vaccine. Trial participants were enrolled by age into 18-55, 56-69 and 70-plus year subgroups, with approximately 150, 30 and 60 TCR-sequenced participants respectively.

Details on this clone: Its antigen target is currently unknown. No much larger clone exists at a distance of one base, and base qualities are not known.

Its CDR3 holds 14 amino acids, cysteine through phenylalanine. Of all the DNA, just the CDR3 is kept, 42 bases in frame from base 1. CDR1 and CDR2, per the germline V gene (reference sequence), are LGHDT and YNNKEL. Between the V and J ends, shortened by 4 bases and 7 bases respectively, the junction contains 14 bases. The paper's findings and limits, for the study overall: Spike-specific TCR breadth and depth rose significantly after two AZD1222 doses compared with day 0 and with MenACWY recipients. Conclusions about previously exposed vaccinees are limited because only six or seven AZD1222 recipients were SARS-CoV-2 seropositive at baseline. Because no samples from the day 14 peak response were available, repertoires could be characterized only after the peak T cell response. The whole spike protein was spanned by vaccine-associated CD4 TCRs, and dominant responses were seen in regions 160-218 and 743-854. Epitopes outside the regions mutated in the B.1.351 and B.1.1.7 variants were reportedly recognized by nearly half of the unique spike-specific TCRs. Participants were mostly white British, with more females than males. The authors suggested clonal diversity may have been underestimated. The 56-69-year group was small, and its depth increase did not reach significance, likely because of low power.

The time point tag for this specimen amounts to: baseline before first vaccination. The vaccinee samples were drawn from two UK trials, COV001 and COV002, one of which was a single-blind randomized controlled phase 2/3 trial testing AZD1222 (ChAdOx1 nCoV-19) in healthy adults. For TCRbeta chain sequencing, PBMC samples were collected from trial participants at day 0 and at day 28 after the second dose. The CDR3 regions of human TCRbeta chains were subjected to immunosequencing. On the study's bioinformatics: TCRs in the repertoires were compared against a reference library of SARS-CoV-2-specific TCRs that had been generated with the MIRA antigen-specificity platform. Breadth meant the fraction of unique TCRs that were SARS-CoV-2-associated, whereas depth meant the fraction of total T cells that were SARS-CoV-2-associated. Using the MIRA data, each spike-specific TCR was mapped to the spike region that the TCR reacts to and placed in a CD4 or CD8 class. Log10-transformed breadth and depth values were compared by one-way ANOVA with Sidak's multiple comparisons tests. TCRdb mirrors the immuneACCESS table, restricted to in-frame sequences. Some clones are absent from its copies; in checked studies, under half trace to an unresolved V gene, and the reason for the others is unknown. For V, J and clone size, that table is used; D and trimming come from the DNA. The sample table holds tens of thousands of clones, of which about nine tenths were seen once. The ten biggest clones cover under 25% of the sample.

This sequence originates from an adult in good health. The sequence is built from TRBV3-1 (or the pseudogene TRBV3-2) and TRBJ1-5; D gene: possibly TRBD1, on 5 matching bases. Material: peripheral blood, obtained on day 0 of AZD1222 vaccination. The CDR3 reads CASSPGQGGQPQHF. The DNA sequence reads TGTGCCAGCAGCCCAGGACAAGGTGGGCAGCCCCAGCATTTT.